The clone carrying this T cell receptor beta chain came up many times. The target antigen is unknown. This record comes from a study of human T cells and chemical hapten exposure. The study's findings and limits: The immune response of these alopecia patients might not match healthy individuals'.

This CDR3 contains 14 residues. Germline V gene data show CDR1 as SGHNT and CDR2 as YENEEA. V lost 5 bases, J lost 6 bases, and 17 bases lay in between. Sample time point: patch test 3, about 24 weeks after DPC sensitization. Treatment: therapeutic diphenylcyclopropenone sensitization with weekly scalp DPC. Via MiXCR, TCRdb re-called the RACE reads, giving one row per CDR3 protein. The repertoire holds roughly 84,000 distinct CDR3 sequences, with 9.5% to 14% as singletons. The source is a woman in her 50s with alopecia areata. Some clones in this sample may be carry-over from other donors' samples. The sample here was whole blood, taken in connection with sensitization to the hapten diphenylcyclopropenone (DPC). The chain has TRBV11-3 and TRBJ2-7; tentatively, D is TRBD2 (5 bases). CDR3 bases: TGTGCCAGCAGCCTTGAAGCGGTAACCGTCGAGCAGTACTTC. Amino acids: CASSLEAVTVEQYF.